The subject of this entry is one T cell receptor (beta chain). As yet, its antigen is unknown. CD4+ T cell isolation took place after approximately 11 days of culture. Two-dose BNT162b2 or mRNA-1273 vaccination was given to participants. The CDR3 covers 15 residues. Per germline, CDR1 KGHSH and CDR2 LQKENI. The ends were cut back, 5 bases at V and 4 bases at J, with 15 bases in the middle. This sample stems from a study of vaccination effects on CD4 cells after COVID-19. Measured with immunoSEQ multiplex PCR; TCRdb has only the in-frame clones, and not every one. The profile shows 45,000 to 55,000 clones, about 70% of them singletons.

This chain connects TRBV18 to TRBJ1-5; weak D call: TRBD1 (5 bases). The receptor comes from a human donor who received a COVID-19 vaccine. The specimen was CD4+ T cells from PBMCs cultured without peptide, collected after COVID-19 vaccination. The DNA for the CDR3 is TGTGCCAGCTCAAACACGGGGGGAGAGAATCAGCCCCAGCATTTT. It translates to CASSNTGGENQPQHF. Combining the CDR3 with reference TRBV18 and TRBJ1-5 gives the whole variable domain NAGVMQNPRHLVRRRGQEARLRCSPMKGHSHVYWYRQLPEEGLKFMVYLQKENIIDESGMPKERFSAEFPKEGPSILRIQQVVRGDSAAYFCASSNTGGENQPQHFGDGTRLSIL.